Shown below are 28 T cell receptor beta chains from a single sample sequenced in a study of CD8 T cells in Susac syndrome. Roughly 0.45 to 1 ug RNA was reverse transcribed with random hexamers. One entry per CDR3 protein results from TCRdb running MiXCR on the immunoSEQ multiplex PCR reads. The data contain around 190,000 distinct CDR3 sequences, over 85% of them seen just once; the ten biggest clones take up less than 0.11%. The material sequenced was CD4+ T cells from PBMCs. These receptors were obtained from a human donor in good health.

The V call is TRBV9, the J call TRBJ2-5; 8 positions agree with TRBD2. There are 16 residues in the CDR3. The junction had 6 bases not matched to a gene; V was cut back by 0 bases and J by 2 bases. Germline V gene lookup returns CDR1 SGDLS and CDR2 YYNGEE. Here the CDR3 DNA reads TGTGCCAGCAGCGTAGGATCGGGGGGGAGTCAAGAGACCCAGTACTTC. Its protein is CASSVGSGGSQETQYF.

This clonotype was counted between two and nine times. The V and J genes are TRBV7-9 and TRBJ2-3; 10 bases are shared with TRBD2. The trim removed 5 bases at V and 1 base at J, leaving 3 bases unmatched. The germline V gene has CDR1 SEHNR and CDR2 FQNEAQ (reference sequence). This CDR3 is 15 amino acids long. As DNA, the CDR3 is TGTGCCAGCAGCCCCGGGACTAGCGGCACAGATACGCAGTATTTT. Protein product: CASSPGTSGTDTQYF.

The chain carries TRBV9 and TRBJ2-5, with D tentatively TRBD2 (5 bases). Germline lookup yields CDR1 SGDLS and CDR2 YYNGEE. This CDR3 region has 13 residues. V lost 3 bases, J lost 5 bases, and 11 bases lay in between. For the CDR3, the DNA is TGTGCCAGCAGCGGCCGCGGGTCGGAGACCCAGTACTTC. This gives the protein CASSGRGSETQYF.

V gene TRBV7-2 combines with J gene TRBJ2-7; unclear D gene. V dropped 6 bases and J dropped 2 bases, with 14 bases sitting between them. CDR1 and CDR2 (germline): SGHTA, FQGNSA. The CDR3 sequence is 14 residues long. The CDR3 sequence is CASSSEGPTYEQYF. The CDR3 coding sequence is TGTGCCAGCAGTTCCGAAGGACCTACCTACGAGCAGTACTTC.

CDR3 residues: CASSPFPSGSSYNEQFF. CDR3 DNA: TGTGCCAGCAGCCCCTTTCCCAGCGGAAGCTCCTACAATGAGCAGTTCTTC. The chain uses TRBV7-8 and TRBJ2-1; TRBD2 is a possible D gene (5 bases). Germline assignment: CDR1 SGHVS and CDR2 FQNEAQ. With 5 bases removed from V and 0 bases from J, the gap between germline ends came to 17 bases. This CDR3 has 17 residues. The entire variable domain, with the rest obtained from reference TRBV7-8 and TRBJ2-1, is as follows: GAGVSQSPRYKVAKRGQDVALRCDPISGHVSLFWYQQALGQGPEFLTYFQNEAQLDKSGLPSDRFFAERPEGSVSTLKIQRTQQEDSAVYLCASSPFPSGSSYNEQFFGPGTRLTVL.

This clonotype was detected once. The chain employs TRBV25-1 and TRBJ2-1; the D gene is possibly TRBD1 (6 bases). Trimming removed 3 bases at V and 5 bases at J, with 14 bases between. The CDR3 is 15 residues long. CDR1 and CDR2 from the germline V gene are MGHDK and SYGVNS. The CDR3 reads CASSEFTGSHNEQFF. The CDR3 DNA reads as TGTGCCAGCAGTGAGTTTACAGGGAGTCACAATGAGCAGTTCTTC.

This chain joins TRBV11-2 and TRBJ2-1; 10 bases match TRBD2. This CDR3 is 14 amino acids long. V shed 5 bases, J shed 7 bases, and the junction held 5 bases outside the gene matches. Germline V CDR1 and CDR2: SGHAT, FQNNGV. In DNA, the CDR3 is TGTGCCAGCAGCCGCACTAGCGGGAAGAATGAGCAGTTCTTC. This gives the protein CASSRTSGKNEQFF.

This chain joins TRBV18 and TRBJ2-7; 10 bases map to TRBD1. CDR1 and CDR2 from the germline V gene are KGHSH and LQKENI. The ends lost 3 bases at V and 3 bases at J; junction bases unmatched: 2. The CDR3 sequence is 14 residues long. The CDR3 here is CASSPGQGNYEQYV. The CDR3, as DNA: TGTGCCAGCTCACCGGGACAGGGGAACTACGAGCAGTACGTC.

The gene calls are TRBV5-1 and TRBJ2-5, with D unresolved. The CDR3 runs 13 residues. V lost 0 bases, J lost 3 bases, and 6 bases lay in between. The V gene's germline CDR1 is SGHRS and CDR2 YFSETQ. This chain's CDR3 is CASSLGLEETQYF. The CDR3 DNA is TGCGCCAGCAGCTTGGGTCTAGAAGAGACCCAGTACTTC.

The CDR3 loop reads CASSWGTSGSGYEQYV. The CDR3, as DNA: TGTGCCAGCAGCTGGGGGACTAGCGGGAGCGGGTACGAGCAGTACGTC. The chain links TRBV7-8 to TRBJ2-7; 14 bases agree with TRBD2. Germline CDR1 is SGHVS and CDR2 is FQNEAQ. V lost 4 bases, J lost 4 bases, and 6 bases stayed unmatched. The CDR3 has 16 residues.

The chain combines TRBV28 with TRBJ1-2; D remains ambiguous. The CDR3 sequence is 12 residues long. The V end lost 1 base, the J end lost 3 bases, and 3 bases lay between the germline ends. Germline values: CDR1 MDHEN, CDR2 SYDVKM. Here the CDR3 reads CASSLSDYGYTF. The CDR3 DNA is TGTGCCAGCAGTTTATCCGACTATGGCTACACCTTC.

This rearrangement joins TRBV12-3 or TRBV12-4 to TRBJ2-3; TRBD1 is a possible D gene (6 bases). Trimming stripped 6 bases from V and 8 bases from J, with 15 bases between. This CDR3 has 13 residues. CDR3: CASRTDSKATQYF. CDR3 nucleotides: TGTGCCAGCAGGACGGACAGTAAGGCTACGCAGTATTTT.

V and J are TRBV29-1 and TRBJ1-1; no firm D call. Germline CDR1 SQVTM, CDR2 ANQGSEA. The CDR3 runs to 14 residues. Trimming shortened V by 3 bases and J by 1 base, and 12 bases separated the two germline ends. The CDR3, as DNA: TGCAGCGTTGAGGGTGCCGAGACGAACACTGAAGCTTTCTTT. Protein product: CSVEGAETNTEAFF.

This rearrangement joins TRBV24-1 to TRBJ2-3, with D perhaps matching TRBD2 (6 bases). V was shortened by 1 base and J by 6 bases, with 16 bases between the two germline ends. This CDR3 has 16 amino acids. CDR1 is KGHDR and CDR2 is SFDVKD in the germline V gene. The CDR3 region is CATSDFPRSGRDTQYF. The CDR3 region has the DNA TGTGCCACCAGTGATTTCCCTAGGAGTGGGAGGGATACGCAGTATTTT.

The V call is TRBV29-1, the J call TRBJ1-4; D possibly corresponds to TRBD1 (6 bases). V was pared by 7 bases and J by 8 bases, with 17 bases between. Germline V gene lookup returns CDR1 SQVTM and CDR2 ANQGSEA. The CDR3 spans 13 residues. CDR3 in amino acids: CSAGNRDREKLFF. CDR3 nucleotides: TGCAGCGCCGGGAACAGGGATCGGGAAAAACTGTTTTTT.

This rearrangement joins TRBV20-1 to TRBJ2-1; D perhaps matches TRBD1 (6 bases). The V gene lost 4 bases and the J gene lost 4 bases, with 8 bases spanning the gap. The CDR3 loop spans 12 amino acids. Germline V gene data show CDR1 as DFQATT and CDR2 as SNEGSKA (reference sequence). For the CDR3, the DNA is TGCAGTGCTACGGGGACATACAATGAGCAGTTCTTC. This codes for CSATGTYNEQFF.

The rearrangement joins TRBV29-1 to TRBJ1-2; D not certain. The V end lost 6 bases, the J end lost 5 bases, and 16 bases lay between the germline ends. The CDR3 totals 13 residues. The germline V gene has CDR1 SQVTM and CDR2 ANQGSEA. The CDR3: CSVEDRSLYGYTF. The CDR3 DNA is TGCAGCGTCGAGGACCGCTCCCTTTATGGCTACACCTTC.

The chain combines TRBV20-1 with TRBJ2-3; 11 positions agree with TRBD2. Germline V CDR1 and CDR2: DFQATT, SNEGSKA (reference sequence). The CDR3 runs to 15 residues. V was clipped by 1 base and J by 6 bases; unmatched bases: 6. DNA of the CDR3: TGCAGTGCTAGAGTAGCGGGAGGGCCGAGGGATACGCAGTATTTT. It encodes CSARVAGGPRDTQYF.

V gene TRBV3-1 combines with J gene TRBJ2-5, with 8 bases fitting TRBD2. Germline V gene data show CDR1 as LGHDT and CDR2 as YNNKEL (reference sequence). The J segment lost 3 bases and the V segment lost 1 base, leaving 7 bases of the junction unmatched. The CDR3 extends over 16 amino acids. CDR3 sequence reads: CASSQGRIAGKETQYF. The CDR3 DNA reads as TGTGCCAGCAGCCAAGGAAGAATAGCGGGGAAAGAGACCCAGTACTTC.

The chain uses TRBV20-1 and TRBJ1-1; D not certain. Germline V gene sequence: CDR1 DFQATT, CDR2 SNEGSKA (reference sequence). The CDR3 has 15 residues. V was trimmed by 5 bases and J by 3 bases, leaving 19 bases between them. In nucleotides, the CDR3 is TGCAGTGCTCCCGCGTGGGGAGATAGGGACACTGAAGCTTTCTTT. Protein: CSAPAWGDRDTEAFF.

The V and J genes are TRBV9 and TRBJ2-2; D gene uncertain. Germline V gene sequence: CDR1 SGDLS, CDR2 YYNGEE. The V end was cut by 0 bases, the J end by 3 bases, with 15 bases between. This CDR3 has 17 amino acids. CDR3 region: CASSVGPVKGYTGELFF. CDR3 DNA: TGTGCCAGCAGCGTAGGCCCCGTGAAGGGCTACACCGGGGAGCTGTTTTTT.

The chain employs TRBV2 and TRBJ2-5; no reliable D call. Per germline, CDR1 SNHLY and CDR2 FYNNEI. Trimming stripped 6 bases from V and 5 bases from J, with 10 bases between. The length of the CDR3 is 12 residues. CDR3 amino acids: CASRDNEETQYF. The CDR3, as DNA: TGTGCCAGCAGAGATAATGAGGAGACCCAGTACTTC.

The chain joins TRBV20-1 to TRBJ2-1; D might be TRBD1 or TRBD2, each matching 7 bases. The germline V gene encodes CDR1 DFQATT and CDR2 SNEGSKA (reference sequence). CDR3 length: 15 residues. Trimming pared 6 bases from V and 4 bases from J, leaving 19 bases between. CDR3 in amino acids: CSAILTGEGYNEQFF. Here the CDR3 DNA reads TGCAGTGCCATATTAACAGGGGAGGGGTACAATGAGCAGTTCTTC.

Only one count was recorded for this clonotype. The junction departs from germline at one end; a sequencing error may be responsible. DNA of the CDR3: TGTGCCACCAGTAGCCCCGTACAGGGTACAGATACGCAGTTTTTT. Translating it yields CATSSPVQGTDTQFF. This chain uses TRBV24-1 with TRBJ2-3, with D maybe TRBD1 (6 bases). CDR1 is KGHDR, CDR2 SFDVKD, per germline. This CDR3 is 15 amino acids long.

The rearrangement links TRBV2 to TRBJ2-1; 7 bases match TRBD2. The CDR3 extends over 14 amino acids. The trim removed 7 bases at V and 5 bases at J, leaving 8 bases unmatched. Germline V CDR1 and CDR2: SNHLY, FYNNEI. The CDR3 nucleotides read TGTGCCAGCAACAGCGGGATAAGCGACAATGAGCAGTTCTTC. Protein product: CASNSGISDNEQFF.

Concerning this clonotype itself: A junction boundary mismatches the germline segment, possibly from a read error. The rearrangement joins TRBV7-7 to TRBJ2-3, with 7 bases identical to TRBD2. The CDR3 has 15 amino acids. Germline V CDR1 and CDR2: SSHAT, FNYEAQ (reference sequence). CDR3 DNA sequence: TGTGCTAGCATCGGGGGGAGTCCGGTCACAGATACGCAGTATTTT. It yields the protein CASIGGSPVTDTQYF. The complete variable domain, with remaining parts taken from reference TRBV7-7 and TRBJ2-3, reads GAGVSQSPRYKVTKRGQDVTLRCDPISSHATLYWYQQALGQGPEFLTYFNYEAQPDKSGLPSDRFSAERPEGSISTLTIQRTEQRDSAMYRCASIGGSPVTDTQYFGPGTRLTVL.

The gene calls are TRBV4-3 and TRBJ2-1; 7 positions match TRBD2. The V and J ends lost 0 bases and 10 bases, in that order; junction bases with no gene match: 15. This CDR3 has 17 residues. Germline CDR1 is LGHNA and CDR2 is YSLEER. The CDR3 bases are TGCGCCAGCAGCCAAGACCGGCCCATGGGCGGGAGCGGAGAGCAGTTCTTC. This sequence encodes CASSQDRPMGGSGEQFF.

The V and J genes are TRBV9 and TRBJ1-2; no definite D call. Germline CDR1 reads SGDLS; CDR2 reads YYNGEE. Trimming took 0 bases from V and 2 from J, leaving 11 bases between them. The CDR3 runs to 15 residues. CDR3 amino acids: CASSVGPGSNYGYTF. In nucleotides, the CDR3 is TGTGCCAGCAGCGTAGGGCCGGGATCAAACTATGGCTACACCTTC. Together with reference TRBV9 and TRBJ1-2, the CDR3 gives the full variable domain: DSGVTQTPKHLITATGQRVTLRCSPRSGDLSVYWYQQSLDQGLQFLIQYYNGEERAKGNILERFSAQQFPDLHSELNLSSLELGDSALYFCASSVGPGSNYGYTFGSGTRLTVV.